This T cell receptor (beta chain) was captured in a study of shared clonotypes between healthy human individuals. V was pared by 4 bases and J by 4 bases, with 3 bases of the junction left unmatched. There are 14 residues in the CDR3. Germline CDR1 and CDR2: SGHRS and YFSETQ. Note on this clone: Its antigen remains unknown.

General study points: Having only a few donors restricted how much genetic and exposure-history diversity was captured.

Per the study methods: ImmunoSEQ output held junction-only sequences without quality scores, so filtering differed. Sequencing used immunoSEQ multiplex PCR; TCRdb keeps in-frame clones, though not all of them. V, J and clone size derive from that table, while D and trimming were established from the DNA sequence. The sample holds more than 500,000 clones, roughly 95% seen once. The rearrangement uses TRBV5-1 and TRBJ1-5; 9 bases fit TRBD1. This receptor was identified in a woman in her twenties or thirties in good health. The sample taken for sequencing was naive CD4+ T cells sorted from blood. Subset of the sample: CD45RA+ positively selected. Written as DNA, the CDR3 is TGCGCCAGCAGCCCGACAGGGGGAAATCAGCCCCAGCATTTT. It translates to CASSPTGGNQPQHF.